This TCR beta chain was identified in a study of CD8 T cells in ankylosing spondylitis. Study-level points and caveats: Those disease-linked clones were CD8+; they were also relatively rare in peripheral blood. In the blood and synovial fluid of reactive arthritis, some motif variants had been previously reported. A TCR beta motif of about 8 highly homologous variants seemed to mark ankylosing spondylitis blood.

This CDR3 spans 14 amino acids. The ends were cut back, 4 bases at V and 4 bases at J, with 14 bases in the middle. The V gene's germline CDR1 is SGHKS and CDR2 YYEKEE (reference sequence). Quantitative 5'-RACE with molecular barcodes generated TCR beta libraries. TCRdb reanalysed the 5' RACE reads using MiXCR and keeps one entry per CDR3 protein. The sample has 650,000 to 800,000 distinct CDR3 sequences; 19% are singletons. About this clonotype itself: Its cognate antigen is unknown.

Sequencing input: blood, either unsorted or a sorted T cell fraction (not recorded which). This TCR was sampled from a male donor with ankylosing spondylitis. The V call is TRBV5-5, the J call TRBJ2-5; D unresolved. For the CDR3, the DNA is TGTGCCAGCAGCCCCGACTGGTCGGGAGAGACCCAGTACTTC. Residues: CASSPDWSGETQYF.